This T cell receptor beta chain is from a study of regulatory T cells in long-lasting Graves disease listed by TCRdb under 2021. Study-wide context: Newly diagnosed Graves' disease patients had taken antithyroid drugs for less than 3 months. Persistent Graves' disease patients were compared with newly diagnosed Graves' disease patients by peripheral blood TCR sequencing and RNA sequencing. A total of around 35 samples underwent TCR sequencing, from roughly 13 patients with persistent Graves' disease and 20 patients with newly diagnosed Graves' disease. The study took place in China and was registered as a clinical trial. On the study overall, not on this receptor specifically: Only the TCR beta chain was sequenced and analyzed. Persistent Graves' disease patients showed lower TCR Shannon entropy and fewer highly expanded clones than newly diagnosed patients, suggesting clonal expansion. Only peripheral blood was studied, because thyroid tissue, the primary lesion, was inaccessible. Patients with persistent disease shared more public clonotypes (fewer than 3,000) than newly diagnosed patients did (more than 900). The small sample size was acknowledged by the authors as a limitation that may reduce accuracy. Preferential use of TRBV28, TRBJ1-2 and TRBJ2-5 was observed in persistent disease, whereas TRBV20-1 and TRBJ2-1 were favored in newly diagnosed disease.

Library method: multiplex PCR. These reads were obtained on an Illumina HiSeq 4000. TCR beta libraries were built with iRepertoire HTBI primers and Arm-PCR amplification of CDR3 regions. PCR products were gel purified before sequencing. On the authors' methods: A total of fewer than 65 TRBV and some 15 TRBJ segments were identified across samples and were used for gene usage analysis of CDR3 amino acid clonotypes. Filtered high-quality paired reads were merged into contigs using COPE and FqMerger. BLAST was used to align contigs to the IMGT TRBV, TRBD and TRBJ reference genes, and CDR3 was defined following IMGT. Any clonotype with a frequency above 0.1% was counted as a highly expanded clone. Shannon entropy was used to measure repertoire diversity, and the Gini coefficient was used to measure V-J evenness. A clonotype found in more than one individual was treated as public. TCRdb trimmed the raw reads at Q25, called clones with MiXCR and kept productive beta chains. Rows matching on CDR3 protein sequence are summarized as one entry with the most common DNA and genes. TCRdb, not the original authors, processed these V and J calls. The sample contains 620,000 or so distinct CDR3 sequences, around 15% of them found a single time. 18% of the sample is held by the ten biggest clonotypes.

This clonotype was seen only a few times. No antigen is known for it. No qualities accompany the bases; no much larger clone lies one base away. Deletion took 4 bases off V and 5 bases off J, with a span of 12 bases between the germline ends. The germline V gene (reference sequence) yields DFQATT for CDR1 and SNEGSKA for CDR2. Taken from cysteine to phenylalanine, the CDR3 has 13 residues. CDR3 DNA only is kept here, 39 bases in frame from base 1. The time point label of this sample denotes: newly diagnosed GD, antithyroid drugs for less than 3 months. For both TCR sequencing and RNA sequencing, RNA was extracted from PBMCs using TRIzol. Graves' disease was diagnosed according to American Thyroid Association guidelines. Patients for the study were recruited at an endocrinology department in Xi'an, China. From each patient, 7.5 to 10 milliliters of peripheral blood was collected into an EDTA anticoagulant tube. PBMCs were isolated by Ficoll Paque Plus density gradient separation without further T cell sorting. An Agilent 2100 Bioanalyzer and agarose gel were used to assess RNA quality, and a NanoDrop 2000 was used to measure RNA concentration.

These same data were also listed under a study on T cells in Graves' hyperthyroidism and ophthalmopathy. In that second paper, the authors write: Stable Graves' hyperthyroidism was defined as the absence of progression to ophthalmopathy over 18 months of follow-up. Hyperthyroidism patients were aged 18 to 65 years and newly diagnosed, with disease duration of less than 2 months. Any patient with an uncontrolled infection, another autoimmune disease, pregnancy or lactation was excluded. Diagnoses relied on clinical symptoms, serum thyroxine and TRAb, thyroid ultrasound and orbital computed tomography. The TCR CDR3 was subjected to a first round of RT-PCR using the HTBI primer set and the Qiagen OneStep RT-PCR kit. Most expanded thyroid clonotypes (frequency above 0.001) were also detected in blood, a finding suggesting that blood repertoires may reflect thyroid immune responses. A 13 V-J signature model separated ophthalmopathy from stable hyperthyroidism, with nearly 90% sensitivity and about 81% specificity in cross-validation and 80%/75% in testing. In validation, the model predicted progression to ophthalmopathy a median of 6.5 months before onset, with 65% to 71% sensitivity and around 76% specificity. To identify TCR V-J signatures that set the groups apart, the researchers used a discovery cohort of 100 patients, made up of roughly 45 with Graves' ophthalmopathy and 57 with stable Graves' hyperthyroidism. Prospective prediction of ophthalmopathy was tested in an independent validation cohort consisting of 18 to 20 hyperthyroidism patients and some 16 patients who later progressed to ophthalmopathy. The 100 discovery patients were randomly split 7:3 into training and test sets. The study also compared thyroid tissue and blood T-cell repertoires from about six Graves' hyperthyroidism patients. After blood sampling, hyperthyroidism patients were treated with methimazole at a starting dose of 30 mg daily, and ophthalmopathy patients were treated with high-dose intravenous methylprednisolone. Libraries were constructed in a second round of multiplex PCR, after which size selection and purification were performed. Paired-end sequencing of the libraries was performed with 100 bp reads on an Illumina HiSeq2000. SOAPnuke was used to process the raw data, throwing out any read that contained adapters or uncalled bases, had a mean Phred below 15, or lacked an exact constant-primer or identifier match. High-quality paired reads were merged with COPE v1.2.5, and unique nucleotide sequences were defined as clonotypes. MiTCR v1.1 was used to align clonotypes to the IMGT TRBV, TRBD and TRBJ reference segments. The analysis was restricted to V-J combinations with a frequency above 0.0001, which together covered 99% to 99.2% of the repertoires. A TCS score was defined as the ratio of F50 (clonal expansion) to E x V (chaos), with BLOSUM62-based TCRdist applied between CDR3 peptides within each V-J. Welch's t-statistics and random forest reduced around 520 V-J features to about 12, which were used in a naive Bayes classifier (R e1071). Sample size was not statistically predetermined, and investigators were not blinded to group allocation. The paper describes TCR Vbeta CDR3 sequencing of about 140 peripheral blood samples, made up of some 42 ophthalmopathy patients, some 80 hyperthyroidism patients and 17 progressor patients.

The TCR comes from a woman in her 30s with Graves disease. Donor details come from another sample of the same person, matched by shared clones. This receptor chain uses TRBV20-1 and TRBJ1-5; a tentative D call is TRBD1 (5 bases match). The sequencing here drew on peripheral blood mononuclear cells (PBMCs), taken at new diagnosis, from a patient treated with antithyroid drugs. The nucleotides are TGCAGTGCTACCCGGCAAGGGGATCAGCCCCAGCATTTT. Protein translation: CSATRQGDQPQHF.